This TCR beta chain was sequenced during a study of vaccination effects on CD4 cells after COVID-19. This clone was observed a handful of times. Its antigen is still unknown. V lost 0 bases, J lost 8 bases, and 5 bases lay in between. The CDR3 contains 13 residues. Germline CDR1 and CDR2: MGHRA and YSYEKL. TCRdb keeps only in-frame clones here, not all; method: immunoSEQ multiplex PCR. The sample consists of under 35,000 clones, roughly 74% of them appearing once. Subsequent to a culture period of nine to ten days, CD4+ T cells were isolated. Subjects were given two BNT162b2 or mRNA-1273 vaccine doses. The source of this sequence is a human donor who received a COVID-19 vaccine. The chain combines TRBV4-1 with TRBJ1-6; D unresolved. The sequencing here drew on CD4+ T cells from PBMCs cultured without peptide, taken after COVID-19 vaccination. In DNA form, the CDR3 reads TGCGCCAGCAGCCAAGATAAAGATTCACCCCTCCACTTT. It translates to CASSQDKDSPLHF.